This T cell receptor (beta chain) appears in the sequencing data of a study of early T cells in non-severe SARS-CoV-2 infection. Across the whole study: The chains were unpaired, and the sequenced material was bulk RNA from unsorted whole blood.

CDR3 length: 15 amino acids. V was pared by 4 bases and J by 2 bases, with 4 bases of the junction left unmatched. CDR1 is KGHSH, CDR2 LQKENI, per germline. The library protocol tagged individual cDNA molecules with unique molecular identifiers. TCRdb used MiXCR to reprocess the 5' RACE reads, holding one entry per CDR3 protein. The sample carries about 48,000 distinct CDR3 sequences, more than 6.5% recorded once. This clonotype was recorded at least ten times. J is TRBJ1-5 and V is TRBV18; TRBD1 matches 8 bases. The sequenced sample was whole blood. The receptor was isolated from an adult who was a healthcare worker with PCR-confirmed SARS-CoV-2 infection or an uninfected control (not recorded which). The CDR3 spells CASSRLDRGNQPQHF. The CDR3 DNA sequence: TGTGCCAGCTCACGTCTGGACAGGGGCAATCAGCCCCAGCATTTT.